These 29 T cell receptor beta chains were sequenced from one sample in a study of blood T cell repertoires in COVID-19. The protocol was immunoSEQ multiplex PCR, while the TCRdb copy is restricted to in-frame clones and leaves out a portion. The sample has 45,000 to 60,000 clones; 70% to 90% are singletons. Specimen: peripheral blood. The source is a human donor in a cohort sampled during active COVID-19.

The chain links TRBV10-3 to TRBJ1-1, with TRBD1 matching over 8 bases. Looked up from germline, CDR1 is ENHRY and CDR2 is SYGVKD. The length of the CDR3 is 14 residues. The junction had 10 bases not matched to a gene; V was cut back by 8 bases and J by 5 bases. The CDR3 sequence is CAIGGQGRRTEAFF. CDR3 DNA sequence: TGTGCCATCGGAGGACAGGGTCGGAGGACTGAAGCTTTCTTT.

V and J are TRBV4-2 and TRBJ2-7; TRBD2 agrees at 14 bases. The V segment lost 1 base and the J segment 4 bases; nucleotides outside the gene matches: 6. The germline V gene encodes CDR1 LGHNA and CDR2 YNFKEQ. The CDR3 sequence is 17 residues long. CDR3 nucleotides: TGTGCCAGCAGCCAAGTTTCGACTAGCGGGGGGGAATACGAGCAGTACTTC. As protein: CASSQVSTSGGEYEQYF.

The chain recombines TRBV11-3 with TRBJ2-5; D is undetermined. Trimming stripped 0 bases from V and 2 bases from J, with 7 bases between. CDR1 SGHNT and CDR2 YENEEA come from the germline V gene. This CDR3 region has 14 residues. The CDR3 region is CASSLDSYQETQYF. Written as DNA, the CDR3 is TGTGCCAGCAGCTTAGATTCCTATCAAGAGACCCAGTACTTC.

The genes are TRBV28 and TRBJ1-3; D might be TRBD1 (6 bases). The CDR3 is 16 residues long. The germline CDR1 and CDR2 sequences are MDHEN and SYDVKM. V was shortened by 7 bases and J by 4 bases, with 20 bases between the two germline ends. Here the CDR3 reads CASKKRGASWGNTIYF. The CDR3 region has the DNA TGTGCCAGCAAGAAGCGGGGGGCTTCTTGGGGAAACACCATATATTTT.

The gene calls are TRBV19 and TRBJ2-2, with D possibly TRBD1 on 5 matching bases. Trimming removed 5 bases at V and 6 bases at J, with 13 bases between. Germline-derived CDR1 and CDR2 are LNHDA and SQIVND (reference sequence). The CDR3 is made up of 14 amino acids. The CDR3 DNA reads TGTGCCAGTAGTTCGCAGGGTTTCCCCGGGGAGCTGTTTTTT. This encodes CASSSQGFPGELFF.

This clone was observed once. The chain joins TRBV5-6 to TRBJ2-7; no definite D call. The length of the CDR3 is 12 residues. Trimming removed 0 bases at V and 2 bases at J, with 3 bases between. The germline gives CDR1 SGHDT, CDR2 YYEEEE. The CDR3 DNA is TGTGCCAGCAGCTTGGCGGCCTACGAGCAGTACTTC. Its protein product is CASSLAAYEQYF.

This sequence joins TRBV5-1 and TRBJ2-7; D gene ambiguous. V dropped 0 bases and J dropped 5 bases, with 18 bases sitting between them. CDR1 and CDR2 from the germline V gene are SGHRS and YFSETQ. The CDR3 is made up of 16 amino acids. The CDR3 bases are TGCGCCAGCAGCTTGGAAGGCGGCCGGCCTTTGGACGAGCAGTACTTC. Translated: CASSLEGGRPLDEQYF.

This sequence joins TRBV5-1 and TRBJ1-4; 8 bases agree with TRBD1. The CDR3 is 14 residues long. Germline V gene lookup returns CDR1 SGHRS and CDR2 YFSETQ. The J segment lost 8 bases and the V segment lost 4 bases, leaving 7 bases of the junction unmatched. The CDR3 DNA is TGCGCCAGCAGCAAGGACAGGGTGGGGGAAAAACTGTTTTTT. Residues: CASSKDRVGEKLFF.

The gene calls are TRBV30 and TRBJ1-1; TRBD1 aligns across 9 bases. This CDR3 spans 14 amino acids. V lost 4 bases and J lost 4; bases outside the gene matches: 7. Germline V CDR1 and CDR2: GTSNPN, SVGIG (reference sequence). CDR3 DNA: TGTGCCTGGACAACGGGACAGGGCCGCACTGAAGCTTTCTTT. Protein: CAWTTGQGRTEAFF.

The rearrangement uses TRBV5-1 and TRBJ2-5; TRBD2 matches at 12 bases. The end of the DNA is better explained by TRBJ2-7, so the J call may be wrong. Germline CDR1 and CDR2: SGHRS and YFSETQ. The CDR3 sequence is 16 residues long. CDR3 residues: CASSILAGGAPYEQYF. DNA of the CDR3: TGCGCCAGCAGCATACTAGCGGGGGGTGCTCCCTACGAGCAGTACTTC.

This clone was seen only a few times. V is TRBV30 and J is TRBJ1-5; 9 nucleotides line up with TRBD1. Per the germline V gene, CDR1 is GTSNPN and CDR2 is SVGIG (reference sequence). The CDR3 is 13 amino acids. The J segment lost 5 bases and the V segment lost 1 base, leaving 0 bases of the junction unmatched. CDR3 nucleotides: TGTGCCTGGAGTGACAGGGGGCATCAGCCCCAGCATTTT. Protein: CAWSDRGHQPQHF.

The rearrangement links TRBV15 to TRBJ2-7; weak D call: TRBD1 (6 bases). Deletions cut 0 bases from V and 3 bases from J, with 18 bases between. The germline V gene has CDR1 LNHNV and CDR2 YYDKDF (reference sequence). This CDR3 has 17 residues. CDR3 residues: CATSRDPSLTGGYEQYF. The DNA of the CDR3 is TGTGCCACCAGCAGAGATCCCTCTTTGACAGGCGGCTACGAGCAGTACTTC. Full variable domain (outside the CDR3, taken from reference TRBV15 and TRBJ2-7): DAMVIQNPRYQVTQFGKPVTLSCSQTLNHNVMYWYQQKSSQAPKLLFHYYDKDFNNEADTPDNFQSRRPNTSFCFLDIRSPGLGDTAMYLCATSRDPSLTGGYEQYFGPGTRLTVT.

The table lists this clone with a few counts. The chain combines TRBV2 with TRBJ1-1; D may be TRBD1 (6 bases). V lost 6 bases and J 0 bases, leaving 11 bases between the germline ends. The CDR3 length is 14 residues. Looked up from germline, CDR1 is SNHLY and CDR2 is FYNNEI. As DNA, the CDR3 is TGTGCCAGCAGGGGGACACCTTTGAACACTGAAGCTTTCTTT. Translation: CASRGTPLNTEAFF.

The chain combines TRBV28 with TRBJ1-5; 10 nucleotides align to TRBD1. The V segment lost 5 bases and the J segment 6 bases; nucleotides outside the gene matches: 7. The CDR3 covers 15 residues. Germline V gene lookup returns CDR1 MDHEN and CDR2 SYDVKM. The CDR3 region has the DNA TGTGCCAGCAGTCACCGGACAGGGGGTCCTCAGCCCCAGCATTTT. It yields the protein CASSHRTGGPQPQHF.

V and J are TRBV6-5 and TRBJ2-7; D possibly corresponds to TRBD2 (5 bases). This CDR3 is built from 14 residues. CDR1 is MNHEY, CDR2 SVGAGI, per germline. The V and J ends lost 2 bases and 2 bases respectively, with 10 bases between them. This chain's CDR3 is CASSYDGIAYEQYF. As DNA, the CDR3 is TGTGCCAGCAGTTACGACGGGATTGCCTACGAGCAGTACTTC.

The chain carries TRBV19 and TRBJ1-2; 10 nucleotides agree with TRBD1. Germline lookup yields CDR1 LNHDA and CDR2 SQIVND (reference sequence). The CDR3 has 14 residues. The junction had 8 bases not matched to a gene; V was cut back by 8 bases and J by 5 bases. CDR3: CASHATGGVYGYTF. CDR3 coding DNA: TGTGCCAGTCACGCGACAGGGGGCGTTTATGGCTACACCTTC. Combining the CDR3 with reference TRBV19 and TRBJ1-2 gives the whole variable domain DGGITQSPKYLFRKEGQNVTLSCEQNLNHDAMYWYRQDPGQGLRLIYYSQIVNDFQKGDIAEGYSVSREKKESFPLTVTSAQKNPTAFYLCASHATGGVYGYTFGSGTRLTVV.

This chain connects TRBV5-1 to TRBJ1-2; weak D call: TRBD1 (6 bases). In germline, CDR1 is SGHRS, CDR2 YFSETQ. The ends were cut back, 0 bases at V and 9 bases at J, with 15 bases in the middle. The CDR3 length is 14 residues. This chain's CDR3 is CASSLGIEGDSYTF. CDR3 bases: TGCGCCAGCAGCTTGGGGATCGAAGGGGACAGCTACACCTTC.

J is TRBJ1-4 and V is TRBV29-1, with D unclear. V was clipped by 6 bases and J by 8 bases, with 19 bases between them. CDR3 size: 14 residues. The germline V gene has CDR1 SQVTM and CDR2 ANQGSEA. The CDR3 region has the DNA TGCAGCGTAGCCGGGGAGGGTTCTTGGGAAAAACTGTTTTTT. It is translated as CSVAGEGSWEKLFF.

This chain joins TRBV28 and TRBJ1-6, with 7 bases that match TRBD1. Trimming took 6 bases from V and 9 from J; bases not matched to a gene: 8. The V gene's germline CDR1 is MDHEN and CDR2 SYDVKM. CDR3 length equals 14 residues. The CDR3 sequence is CASRKTGISSPLHF. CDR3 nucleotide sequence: TGTGCCAGCAGGAAGACAGGGATCAGTTCACCCCTCCACTTT. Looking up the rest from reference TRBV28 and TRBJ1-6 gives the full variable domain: DVKVTQSSRYLVKRTGEKVFLECVQDMDHENMFWYRQDPGLGLRLIYFSYDVKMKEKGDIPEGYSVSREKKERFSLILESASTNQTSMYLCASRKTGISSPLHFGNGTRLTVT.

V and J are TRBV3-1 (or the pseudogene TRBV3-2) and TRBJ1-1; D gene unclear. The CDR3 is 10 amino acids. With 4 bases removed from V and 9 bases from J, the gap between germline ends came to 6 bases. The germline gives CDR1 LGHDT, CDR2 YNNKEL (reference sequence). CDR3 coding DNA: TGTGCCAGCAGCCCGTTCCAAGCTTTCTTT. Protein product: CASSPFQAFF.

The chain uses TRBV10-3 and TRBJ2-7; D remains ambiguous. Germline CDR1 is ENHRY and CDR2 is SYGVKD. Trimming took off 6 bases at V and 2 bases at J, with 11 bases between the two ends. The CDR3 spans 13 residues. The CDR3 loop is CAIRGSSAYEQYF. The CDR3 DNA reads TGTGCCATCAGGGGCAGCTCTGCCTACGAGCAGTACTTC.

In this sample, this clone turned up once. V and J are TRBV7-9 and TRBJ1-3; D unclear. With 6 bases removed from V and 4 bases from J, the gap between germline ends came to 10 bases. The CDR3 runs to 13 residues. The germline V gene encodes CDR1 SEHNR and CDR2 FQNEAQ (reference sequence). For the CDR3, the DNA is TGTGCCAGCAGGCTAGAACTAGGAAACACCATATATTTT. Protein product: CASRLELGNTIYF.

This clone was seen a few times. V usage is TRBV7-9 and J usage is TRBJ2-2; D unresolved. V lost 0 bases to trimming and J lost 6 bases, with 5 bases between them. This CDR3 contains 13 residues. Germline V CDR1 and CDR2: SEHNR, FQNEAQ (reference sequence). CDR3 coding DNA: TGTGCCAGCAGCTTAGCGGCCCCCGGGGAGCTGTTTTTT. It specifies CASSLAAPGELFF.

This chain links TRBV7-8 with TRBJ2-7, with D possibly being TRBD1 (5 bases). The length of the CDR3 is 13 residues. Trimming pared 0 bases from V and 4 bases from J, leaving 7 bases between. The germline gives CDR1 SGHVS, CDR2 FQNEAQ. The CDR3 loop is CASSLARTYEQYF. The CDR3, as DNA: TGTGCCAGCAGCTTAGCTAGGACATACGAGCAGTACTTC.

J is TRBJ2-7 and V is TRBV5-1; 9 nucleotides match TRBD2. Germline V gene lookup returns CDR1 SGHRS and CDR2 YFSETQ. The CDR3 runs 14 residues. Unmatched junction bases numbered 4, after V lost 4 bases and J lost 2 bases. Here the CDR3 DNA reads TGCGCCAGCAGCCCTGGACTAGCGACCTACGAGCAGTACTTC. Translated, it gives CASSPGLATYEQYF.

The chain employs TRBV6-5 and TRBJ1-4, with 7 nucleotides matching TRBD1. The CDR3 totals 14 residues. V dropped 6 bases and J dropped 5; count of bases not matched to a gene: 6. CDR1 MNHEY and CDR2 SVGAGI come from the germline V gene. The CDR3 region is CASRRQGKNEKLFF. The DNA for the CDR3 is TGTGCCAGCAGAAGACAGGGAAAGAATGAAAAACTGTTTTTT.

The CDR3 protein is CASFWTGGTNYGYTF. CDR3 coding DNA: TGTGCCAGCTTTTGGACAGGGGGGACTAACTATGGCTACACCTTC. The chain recombines TRBV6-5 with TRBJ1-2, with 10 bases matching TRBD1. The length of the CDR3 is 15 residues. CDR1 MNHEY and CDR2 SVGAGI come from the germline V gene. V lost 8 bases, J lost 0 bases, and 6 bases stayed unmatched.

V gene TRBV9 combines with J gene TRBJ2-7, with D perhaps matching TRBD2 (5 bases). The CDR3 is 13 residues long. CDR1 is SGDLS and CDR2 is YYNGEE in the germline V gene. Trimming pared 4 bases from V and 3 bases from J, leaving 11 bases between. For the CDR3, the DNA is TGTGCCAGCAGCTCAAACCGGGACTACGAGCAGTACTTC. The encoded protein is CASSSNRDYEQYF.

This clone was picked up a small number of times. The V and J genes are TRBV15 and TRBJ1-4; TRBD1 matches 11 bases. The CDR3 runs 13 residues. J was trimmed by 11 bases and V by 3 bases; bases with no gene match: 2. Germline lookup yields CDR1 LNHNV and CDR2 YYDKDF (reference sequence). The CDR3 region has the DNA TGTGCCACCAGCAGGGACAGGGGGCATAAACTGTTTTTT. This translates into CATSRDRGHKLFF.